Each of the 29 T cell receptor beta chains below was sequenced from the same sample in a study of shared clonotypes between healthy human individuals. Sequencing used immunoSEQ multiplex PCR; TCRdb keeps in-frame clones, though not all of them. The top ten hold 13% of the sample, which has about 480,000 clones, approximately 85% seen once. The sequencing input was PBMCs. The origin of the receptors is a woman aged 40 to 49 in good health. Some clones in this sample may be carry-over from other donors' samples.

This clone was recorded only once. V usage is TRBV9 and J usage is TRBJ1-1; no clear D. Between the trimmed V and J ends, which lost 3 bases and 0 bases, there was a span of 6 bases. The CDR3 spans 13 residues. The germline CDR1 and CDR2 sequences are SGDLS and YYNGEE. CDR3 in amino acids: CASSALMNTEAFF. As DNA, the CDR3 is TGTGCCAGCAGCGCTCTGATGAACACTGAAGCTTTCTTT.

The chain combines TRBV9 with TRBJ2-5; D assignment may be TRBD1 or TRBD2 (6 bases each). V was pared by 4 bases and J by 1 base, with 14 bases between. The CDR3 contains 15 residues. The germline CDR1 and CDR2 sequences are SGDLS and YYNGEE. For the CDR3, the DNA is TGTGCCAGCAGCCGCCCCGGGGGCCCCCAAGAGACCCAGTACTTC. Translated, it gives CASSRPGGPQETQYF.

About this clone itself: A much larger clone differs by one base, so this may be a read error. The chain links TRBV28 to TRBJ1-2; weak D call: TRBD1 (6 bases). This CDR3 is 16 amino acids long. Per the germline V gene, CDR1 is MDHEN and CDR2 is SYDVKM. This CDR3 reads CAGSFVGAGTNYGYTF. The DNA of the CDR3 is TGTGCCGGCAGTTTTGTGGGGGCCGGGACTAACTATGGCTACACCTTC.

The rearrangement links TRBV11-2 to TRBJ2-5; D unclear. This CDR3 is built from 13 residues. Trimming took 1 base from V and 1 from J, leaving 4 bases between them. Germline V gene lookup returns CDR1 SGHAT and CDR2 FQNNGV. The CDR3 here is CASSLAFQETQYF. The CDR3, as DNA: TGTGCCAGCAGCTTAGCGTTCCAAGAGACCCAGTACTTC. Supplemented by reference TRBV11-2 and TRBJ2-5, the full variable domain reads EAGVAQSPRYKIIEKRQSVAFWCNPISGHATLYWYQQILGQGPKLLIQFQNNGVVDDSQLPKDRFSAERLKGVDSTLKIQPAKLEDSAVYLCASSLAFQETQYFGPGTRLLVL.

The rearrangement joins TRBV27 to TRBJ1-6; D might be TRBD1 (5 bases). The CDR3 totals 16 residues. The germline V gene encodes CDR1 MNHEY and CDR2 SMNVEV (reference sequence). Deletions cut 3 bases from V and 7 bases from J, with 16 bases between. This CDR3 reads CASSFSGHRNNSPLHF. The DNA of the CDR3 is TGTGCCAGCAGTTTTTCGGGGCACAGAAACAATTCACCCCTCCACTTT.

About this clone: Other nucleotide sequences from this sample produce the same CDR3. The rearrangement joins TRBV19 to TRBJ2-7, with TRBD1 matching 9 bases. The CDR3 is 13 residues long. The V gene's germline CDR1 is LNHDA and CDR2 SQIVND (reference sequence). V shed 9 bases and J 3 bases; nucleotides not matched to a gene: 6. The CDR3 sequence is CASSRDRDYEQYF. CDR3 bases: TGTGCCAGCAGCCGGGACAGGGACTACGAGCAGTACTTC.

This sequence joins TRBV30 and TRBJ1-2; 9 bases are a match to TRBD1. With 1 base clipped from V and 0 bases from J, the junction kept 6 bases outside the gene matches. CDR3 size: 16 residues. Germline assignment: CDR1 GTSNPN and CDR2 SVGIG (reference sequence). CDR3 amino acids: CAWSGAGTGSNYGYTF. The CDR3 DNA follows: TGTGCCTGGAGTGGGGCCGGGACAGGGTCTAACTATGGCTACACCTTC.

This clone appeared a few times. The CDR3 is CASSLDRWDTEAFF. The DNA for the CDR3 is TGTGCCAGCAGCTTGGATCGGTGGGACACTGAAGCTTTCTTT. The chain is built from TRBV5-4 and TRBJ1-1; D is ambiguous. The CDR3 runs to 14 residues. The ends were cut back, 0 bases at V and 3 bases at J, with 9 bases in the middle. Per the germline V gene, CDR1 is SGHNT and CDR2 is YYREEE (reference sequence).

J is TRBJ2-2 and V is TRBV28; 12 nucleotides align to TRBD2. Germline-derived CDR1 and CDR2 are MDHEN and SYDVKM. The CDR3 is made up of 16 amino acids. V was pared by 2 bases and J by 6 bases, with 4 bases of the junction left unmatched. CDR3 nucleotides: TGTGCCAGCAGTTTAGACCTAGCGGGAGGGGCCGGGGAGCTGTTTTTT. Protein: CASSLDLAGGAGELFF.

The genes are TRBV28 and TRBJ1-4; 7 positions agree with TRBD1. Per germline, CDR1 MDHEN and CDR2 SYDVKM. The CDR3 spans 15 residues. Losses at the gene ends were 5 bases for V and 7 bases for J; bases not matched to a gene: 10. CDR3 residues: CASSQADRVPEKLFF. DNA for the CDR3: TGTGCCAGCAGTCAGGCTGACAGGGTACCTGAAAAACTGTTTTTT.

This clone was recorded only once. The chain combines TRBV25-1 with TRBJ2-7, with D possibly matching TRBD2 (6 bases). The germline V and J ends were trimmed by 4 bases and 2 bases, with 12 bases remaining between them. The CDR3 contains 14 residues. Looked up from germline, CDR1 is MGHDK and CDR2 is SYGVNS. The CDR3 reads CASSARLGAYEQYF. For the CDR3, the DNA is TGTGCCAGCAGTGCCCGACTAGGAGCCTACGAGCAGTACTTC.

For the CDR3, the DNA is TGCGCCAGCAGCACCACGGGCGACGGACACTATGGCTACACCTTC. Its translation: CASSTTGDGHYGYTF. The chain uses TRBV5-1 and TRBJ1-2; D is uncertain. Trimming took off 4 bases at V and 3 bases at J, with 16 bases between the two ends. CDR1 is SGHRS and CDR2 is YFSETQ in the germline V gene. The CDR3 spans 15 residues.

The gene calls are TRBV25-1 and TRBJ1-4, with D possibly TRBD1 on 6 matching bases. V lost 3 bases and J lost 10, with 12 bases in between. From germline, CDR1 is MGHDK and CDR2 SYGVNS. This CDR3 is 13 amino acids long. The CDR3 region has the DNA TGTGCCAGCAGTGAGGGGGCCTACGGAAAACTGTTTTTT. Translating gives CASSEGAYGKLFF.

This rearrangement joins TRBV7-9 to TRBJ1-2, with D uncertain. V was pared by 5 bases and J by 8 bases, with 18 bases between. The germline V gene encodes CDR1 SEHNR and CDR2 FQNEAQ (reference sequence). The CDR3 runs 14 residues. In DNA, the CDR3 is TGTGCCAGCAGCCAGGACTCCCGAAAAGGCGGCTACACCTTC. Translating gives CASSQDSRKGGYTF.

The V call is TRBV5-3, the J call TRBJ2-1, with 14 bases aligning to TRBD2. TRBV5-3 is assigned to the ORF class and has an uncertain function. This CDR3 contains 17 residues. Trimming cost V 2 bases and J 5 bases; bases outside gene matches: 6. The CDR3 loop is CARSFGTSGSMNNEQFF. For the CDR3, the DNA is TGTGCCAGAAGCTTTGGGACTAGCGGGAGCATGAACAATGAGCAGTTCTTC.

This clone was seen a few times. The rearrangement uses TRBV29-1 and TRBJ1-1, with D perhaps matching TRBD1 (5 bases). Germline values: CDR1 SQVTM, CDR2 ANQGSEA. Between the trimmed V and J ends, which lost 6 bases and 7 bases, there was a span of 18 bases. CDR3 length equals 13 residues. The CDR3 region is CSVIGQGVREAFF. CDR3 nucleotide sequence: TGCAGCGTCATCGGGCAGGGAGTCCGTGAAGCTTTCTTT.

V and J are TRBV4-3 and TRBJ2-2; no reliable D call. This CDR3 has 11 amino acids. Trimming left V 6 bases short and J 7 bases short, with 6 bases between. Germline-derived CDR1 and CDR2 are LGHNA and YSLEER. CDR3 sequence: CASSFGGELFF. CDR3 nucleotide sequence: TGCGCCAGCAGTTTTGGCGGGGAGCTGTTTTTT.

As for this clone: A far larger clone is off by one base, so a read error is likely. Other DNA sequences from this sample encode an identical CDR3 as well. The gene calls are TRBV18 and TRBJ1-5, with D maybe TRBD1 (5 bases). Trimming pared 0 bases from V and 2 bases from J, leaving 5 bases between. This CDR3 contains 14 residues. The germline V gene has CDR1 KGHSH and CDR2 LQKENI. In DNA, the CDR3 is TGTGCCAGCTCACCACCGGGGGGCAATCAGCCCCAGCATTTT. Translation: CASSPPGGNQPQHF.

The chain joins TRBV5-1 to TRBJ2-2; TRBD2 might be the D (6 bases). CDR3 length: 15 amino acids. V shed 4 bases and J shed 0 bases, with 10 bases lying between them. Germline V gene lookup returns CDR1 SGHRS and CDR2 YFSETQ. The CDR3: CASSRGSSNTGELFF. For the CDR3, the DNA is TGCGCCAGCAGCCGGGGGTCGTCGAACACCGGGGAGCTGTTTTTT.

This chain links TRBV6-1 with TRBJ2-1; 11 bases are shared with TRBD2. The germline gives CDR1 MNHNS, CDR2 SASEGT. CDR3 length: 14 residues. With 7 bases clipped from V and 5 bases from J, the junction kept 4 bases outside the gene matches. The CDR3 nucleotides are TGTGCCAGCAAGCCGGGACTAGCGGACAATGAGCAGTTCTTC. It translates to CASKPGLADNEQFF.

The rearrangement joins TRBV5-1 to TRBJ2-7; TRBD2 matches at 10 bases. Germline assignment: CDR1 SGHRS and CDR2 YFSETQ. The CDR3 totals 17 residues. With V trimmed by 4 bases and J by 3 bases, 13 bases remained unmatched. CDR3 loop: CASSPAGGTSEIYEQYF. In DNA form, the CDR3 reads TGCGCCAGCAGCCCCGCCGGTGGGACTAGCGAGATCTACGAGCAGTACTTC.

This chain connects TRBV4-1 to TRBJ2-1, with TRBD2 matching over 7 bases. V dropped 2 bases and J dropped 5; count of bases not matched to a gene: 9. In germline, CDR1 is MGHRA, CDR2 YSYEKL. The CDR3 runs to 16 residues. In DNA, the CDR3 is TGCGCCAGCAGCCAATCCGCCGTCGGGAGGAACAATGAGCAGTTCTTC. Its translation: CASSQSAVGRNNEQFF.

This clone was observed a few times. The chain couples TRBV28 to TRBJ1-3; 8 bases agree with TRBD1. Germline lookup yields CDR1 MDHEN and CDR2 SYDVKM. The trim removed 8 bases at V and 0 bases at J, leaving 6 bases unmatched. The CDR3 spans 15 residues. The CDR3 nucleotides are TGTGCCAGCCGGGACAGGTCGAGCTCTGGAAACACCATATATTTT. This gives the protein CASRDRSSSGNTIYF. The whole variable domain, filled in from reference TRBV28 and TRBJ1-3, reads DVKVTQSSRYLVKRTGEKVFLECVQDMDHENMFWYRQDPGLGLRLIYFSYDVKMKEKGDIPEGYSVSREKKERFSLILESASTNQTSMYLCASRDRSSSGNTIYFGEGSWLTVV.

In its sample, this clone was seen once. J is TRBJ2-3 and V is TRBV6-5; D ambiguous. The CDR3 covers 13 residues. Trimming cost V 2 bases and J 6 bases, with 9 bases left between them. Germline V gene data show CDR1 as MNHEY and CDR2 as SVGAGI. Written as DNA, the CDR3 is TGTGCCAGCAGTTACGCCTATCCCGATACGCAGTATTTT. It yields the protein CASSYAYPDTQYF.

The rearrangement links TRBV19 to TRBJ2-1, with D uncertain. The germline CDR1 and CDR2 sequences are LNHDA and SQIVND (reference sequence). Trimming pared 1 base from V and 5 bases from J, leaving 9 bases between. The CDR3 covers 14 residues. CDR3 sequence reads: CASSIGWADNEQFF. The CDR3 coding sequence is TGTGCCAGTAGTATAGGGTGGGCAGACAATGAGCAGTTCTTC. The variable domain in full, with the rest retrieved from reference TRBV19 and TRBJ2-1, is DGGITQSPKYLFRKEGQNVTLSCEQNLNHDAMYWYRQDPGQGLRLIYYSQIVNDFQKGDIAEGYSVSREKKESFPLTVTSAQKNPTAFYLCASSIGWADNEQFFGPGTRLTVL.

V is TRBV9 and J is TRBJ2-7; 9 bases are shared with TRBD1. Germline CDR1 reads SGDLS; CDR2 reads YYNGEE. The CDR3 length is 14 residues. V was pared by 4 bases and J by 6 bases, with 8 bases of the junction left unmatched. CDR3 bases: TGTGCCAGCAGCCAGGGACAGGGTTTCACCGAGCAGTACTTC. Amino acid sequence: CASSQGQGFTEQYF. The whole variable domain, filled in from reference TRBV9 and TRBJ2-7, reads DSGVTQTPKHLITATGQRVTLRCSPRSGDLSVYWYQQSLDQGLQFLIQYYNGEERAKGNILERFSAQQFPDLHSELNLSSLELGDSALYFCASSQGQGFTEQYFGPGTRLTVT.

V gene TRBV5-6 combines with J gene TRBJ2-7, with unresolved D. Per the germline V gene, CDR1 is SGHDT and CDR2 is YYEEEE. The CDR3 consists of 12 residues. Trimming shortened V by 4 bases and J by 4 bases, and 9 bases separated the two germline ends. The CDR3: CASSLDRYEQYF. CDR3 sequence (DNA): TGTGCCAGCAGCCTCGACCGGTACGAGCAGTACTTC.

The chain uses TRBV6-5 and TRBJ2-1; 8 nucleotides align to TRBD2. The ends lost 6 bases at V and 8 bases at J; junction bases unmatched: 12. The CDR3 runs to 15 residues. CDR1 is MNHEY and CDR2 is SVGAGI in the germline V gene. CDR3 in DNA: TGTGCCAGCAGCACCGGGACTAGGGCCATCGATGAGCAGTTCTTC. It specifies CASSTGTRAIDEQFF.

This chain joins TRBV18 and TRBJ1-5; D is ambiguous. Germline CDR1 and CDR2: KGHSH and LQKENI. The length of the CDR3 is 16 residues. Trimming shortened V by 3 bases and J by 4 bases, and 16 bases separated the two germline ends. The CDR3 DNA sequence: TGTGCCAGCTCACCCAGGTCGACAACGGGGAATCAGCCCCAGCATTTT. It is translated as CASSPRSTTGNQPQHF. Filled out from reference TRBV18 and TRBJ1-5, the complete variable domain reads NAGVMQNPRHLVRRRGQEARLRCSPMKGHSHVYWYRQLPEEGLKFMVYLQKENIIDESGMPKERFSAEFPKEGPSILRIQQVVRGDSAAYFCASSPRSTTGNQPQHFGDGTRLSIL.